The 30 T cell receptor beta chains listed next were all sequenced from one sample in a study of regulatory T cells in long-lasting Graves disease. Relying on iRepertoire HTBI primers and Arm-PCR of CDR3 regions, the team built TCR beta libraries. In TCRdb, the multiplex PCR reads were re-called with MiXCR into one record per CDR3 protein. The profile shows 400,000 to 500,000 distinct CDR3 sequences, less than 25% of them singletons. Time point reported: persistent/refractory GD, antithyroid drugs over 5 years with positive TRAb. The TCR library was made from RNA extracted from PBMCs. The input for sequencing was peripheral blood mononuclear cells (PBMCs), taken when the disease was refractory, from a patient treated with antithyroid drugs. These receptors all stem from a female donor with Graves disease.

This clonotype has just a few counts. The chain links TRBV6-1 to TRBJ2-1, with D unclear. The CDR3 is made up of 12 amino acids. CDR1 is MNHNS, CDR2 SASEGT, per germline. Trimming took 6 bases from V and 7 from J, leaving 10 bases between them. The CDR3 sequence: CASSLTRNEQFF. The CDR3 coding sequence is TGTGCCAGCAGCCTGACGCGGAATGAGCAGTTCTTC.

The chain recombines TRBV4-2 with TRBJ1-6; D gene uncertain. Between the trimmed V and J ends, which lost 0 bases and 4 bases, there was a span of 13 bases. The CDR3 contains 17 residues. CDR1 is LGHNA and CDR2 is YNFKEQ in the germline V gene. In DNA form, the CDR3 reads TGTGCCAGCAGCCAAGAAGTCCCGGACTTATATAATTCACCCCTCCACTTT. Amino acids: CASSQEVPDLYNSPLHF.

This clonotype was seen many times. The chain employs TRBV10-3 and TRBJ1-2, with TRBD1 matching 8 bases. The CDR3 runs to 15 residues. V was pared by 2 bases and J by 6 bases, with 8 bases of the junction left unmatched. Germline loops: CDR1 ENHRY, CDR2 SYGVKD. The CDR3 DNA is TGTGCCATCAGTGAGGAGACAGGGGATTTTCATGGCTACACCTTC. Translating gives CAISEETGDFHGYTF.

The chain uses TRBV5-5 and TRBJ2-1, with 11 bases matching TRBD1. Losses at the gene ends were 4 bases for V and 4 bases for J; bases not matched to a gene: 4. The germline gives CDR1 SGHKS, CDR2 YYEKEE (reference sequence). The CDR3 is 15 residues long. The CDR3 loop reads CASSHGQGAYNEQFF. The CDR3 coding sequence is TGTGCCAGCAGCCACGGACAGGGGGCTTACAATGAGCAGTTCTTC.

Comment on this clonotype: A read error may explain this, as a much larger clone is one base away. The CDR3 sequence: CASSERQWVRGQETQYF. CDR3 bases: TGTGCCAGCAGTGAAAGGCAGTGGGTCAGGGGGCAAGAGACCCAGTACTTC. This chain joins TRBV6-1 and TRBJ2-5; 7 bases map to TRBD1. Trimming took 2 bases from V and 2 from J; bases not matched to a gene: 11. Per germline, CDR1 MNHNS and CDR2 SASEGT. This CDR3 has 17 residues.

The chain joins TRBV27 to TRBJ1-4, with D hard to call. Germline CDR1 reads MNHEY; CDR2 reads SMNVEV (reference sequence). CDR3 length: 13 amino acids. Trimming removed 1 base at V and 11 bases at J, with 11 bases between. CDR3 bases: TGTGCCAGCAGTTTATTGGGGAACTGGAAACTGTTTTTT. This translates into CASSLLGNWKLFF.

Comment on this clonotype: An end of the junction differs from the germline gene, which may be a read error. The rearrangement uses TRBV6-1 and TRBJ2-7; D uncertain. The germline gives CDR1 MNHNS, CDR2 SASEGT. The CDR3 runs 12 residues. The CDR3 region has the DNA TGTGCCAACAGTGAAGCACCTCACGAGCAGTACTTC. Protein product: CANSEAPHEQYF.

The chain carries TRBV13 and TRBJ2-7; TRBD1 aligns across 9 bases. J lost 1 base, V lost 3 bases, and 4 bases had no gene match. CDR1 is PRHDT and CDR2 is FYEKMQ in the germline V gene (reference sequence). The CDR3 covers 15 residues. CDR3 residues: CASSFSGQGSYEQYF. In nucleotides, the CDR3 is TGTGCCAGCAGCTTTTCGGGACAGGGTTCCTACGAGCAGTACTTC.

This clonotype was detected only a few times. The chain recombines TRBV9 with TRBJ2-7; D may be TRBD1 (6 bases). V dropped 2 bases and J dropped 4 bases, with 16 bases sitting between them. The CDR3 covers 15 residues. The germline CDR1 and CDR2 sequences are SGDLS and YYNGEE. As DNA, the CDR3 is TGTGCCAGCAGCGTTGATGGGGACATCTATTACGAGCAGTACTTC. Its translation: CASSVDGDIYYEQYF.

A few counts support this clonotype. The gene calls are TRBV29-1 and TRBJ1-2, with TRBD1 identical over 9 bases. CDR3 length: 12 residues. Germline CDR1 SQVTM, CDR2 ANQGSEA. After removal of 4 bases from V and 6 bases from J, the junction contained 3 bases not matched to a gene. The CDR3 region is CSVGRDRDGYTF. The CDR3 DNA is TGCAGCGTTGGGAGGGACAGGGATGGCTACACCTTC.

The chain combines TRBV19 with TRBJ2-7, with TRBD1 matching 7 bases. V shed 6 bases and J 1 base; nucleotides not matched to a gene: 9. Germline V gene sequence: CDR1 LNHDA, CDR2 SQIVND (reference sequence). This CDR3 is built from 15 residues. CDR3 in amino acids: CASRPRQGISYEQYF. Written as DNA, the CDR3 is TGTGCCAGTAGACCCAGACAGGGTATATCCTACGAGCAGTACTTC.

This clonotype was seen repeatedly, ten times or more. The rearrangement links TRBV3-1 to TRBJ1-2; D gene ambiguous. The V end was cut by 4 bases, the J end by 7 bases, with 13 bases between. From germline, CDR1 is LGHDT and CDR2 YNNKEL (reference sequence). The length of the CDR3 is 13 residues. In nucleotides, the CDR3 is TGTGCCAGCAGCCGCCTAGGAAAGGCTGGCTACACCTTC. Translating it yields CASSRLGKAGYTF.

This clonotype occurred a few times. The rearrangement links TRBV7-9 to TRBJ2-1, with TRBD2 as a possible D gene (6 bases). The CDR3 totals 17 residues. Trimming removed 5 bases from V and 1 base from J, with 18 bases in between. Germline loops: CDR1 SEHNR, CDR2 FQNEAQ (reference sequence). The chain's CDR3 is CASSPNPGVISYNEQFF. The CDR3 nucleotides read TGTGCCAGCAGCCCCAACCCGGGGGTTATATCCTACAATGAGCAGTTCTTC.

This chain uses TRBV30 with TRBJ1-1; the D is unclear. The CDR3 is 13 amino acids. With 3 bases removed from V and 1 base from J, the gap between germline ends came to 9 bases. Germline CDR1 GTSNPN, CDR2 SVGIG (reference sequence). CDR3 DNA: TGTGCCTGGAGGGGTCAGGCGAACACTGAAGCTTTCTTT. Residues: CAWRGQANTEAFF.

This clonotype was seen only a few times. The V call is TRBV7-2, the J call TRBJ2-7; D not certain. Germline loops: CDR1 SGHTA, CDR2 FQGNSA. V lost 6 bases to trimming and J lost 6 bases, with 12 bases between them. CDR3 size: 12 residues. The CDR3 reads CASSFLGREQYF. Written as DNA, the CDR3 is TGTGCCAGCAGTTTCCTGGGTCGCGAGCAGTACTTC.

The CDR3, as DNA: TGTGCCAGCAGTTTCTCGGGCGGGAGAAAGACCCAGTACTTC. Translated: CASSFSGGRKTQYF. The chain has TRBV28 and TRBJ2-5; 7 bases fit TRBD2. The germline V gene encodes CDR1 MDHEN and CDR2 SYDVKM. The junction had 7 bases not matched to a gene; V was cut back by 3 bases and J by 6 bases. The CDR3 has 14 residues.

This clonotype has a count of ten or more. J is TRBJ2-7 and V is TRBV11-2; TRBD2 is a possible D gene (6 bases). Trimming took 4 bases from V and 6 from J, leaving 22 bases between them. The CDR3 is 16 residues long. Germline CDR1 and CDR2: SGHAT and FQNNGV. The CDR3 reads CASSSRDLEGQGEQYF. DNA of the CDR3: TGTGCCAGCAGCTCACGGGACCTGGAGGGCCAGGGCGAGCAGTACTTC.

This clonotype was detected only a few times. A much bigger clone sits one base away, suggesting this may be a read error. V gene TRBV7-6 combines with J gene TRBJ1-6; 8 nucleotides match TRBD1. Germline values: CDR1 SGHVS, CDR2 FNYEAQ. V trimming: 0 bases; J trimming: 8 bases; junction bases outside the gene matches: 9. The CDR3 totals 17 residues. In DNA form, the CDR3 reads TGTGCCAGCAGCTTAGCTTTAGTCGACAGGGGTGATTCACCCCTCCACTTT. Its protein product is CASSLALVDRGDSPLHF.

This clonotype was detected only a few times. The chain carries TRBV4-1 and TRBJ1-2, with TRBD1 identical over 9 bases. Looked up from germline, CDR1 is MGHRA and CDR2 is YSYEKL. This CDR3 is built from 15 residues. V lost 1 base, J lost 10 bases, and 10 bases stayed unmatched. The CDR3: CASSQGDRTGEDYTF. For the CDR3, the DNA is TGCGCCAGCAGCCAAGGGGACCGGACAGGGGAGGACTACACCTTC.

This clonotype was observed a few times. The V gene is TRBV3-1, the J gene TRBJ1-4, with unresolved D. The CDR3 covers 18 residues. The V end was cut by 2 bases, the J end by 6 bases, with 22 bases between. The germline V gene encodes CDR1 LGHDT and CDR2 YNNKEL (reference sequence). The chain's CDR3 is CASSQFFHDRTLDEKLFF. In DNA, the CDR3 is TGTGCCAGCAGCCAATTCTTTCATGACCGGACGTTGGATGAAAAACTGTTTTTT.

This clonotype has at least ten counts. For the CDR3, the DNA is TGTGCCAGCAGTCCTGGGACAGATCAAGAGACCCAGTACTTC. Translation gives CASSPGTDQETQYF. The chain carries TRBV27 and TRBJ2-5; 7 bases agree with TRBD1. The length of the CDR3 is 14 residues. The V gene's germline CDR1 is MNHEY and CDR2 SMNVEV (reference sequence). The V and J ends lost 5 bases and 2 bases, in that order; junction bases with no gene match: 5.

V and J are TRBV20-1 and TRBJ2-5, with 13 bases matching TRBD2. From germline, CDR1 is DFQATT and CDR2 SNEGSKA (reference sequence). V lost 3 bases and J lost 4; bases outside the gene matches: 17. The CDR3 extends over 19 amino acids. The chain's CDR3 is CSASHKATSGRKSLETQYF. The CDR3, as DNA: TGCAGTGCTAGCCATAAGGCGACTAGCGGGAGGAAGAGTTTAGAGACCCAGTACTTC.

There are a few counts of this clonotype. The chain combines TRBV11-2 with TRBJ2-2; D possibly corresponds to TRBD2 (5 bases). Germline-derived CDR1 and CDR2 are SGHAT and FQNNGV. CDR3 length: 19 residues. V lost 4 bases and J 1 base, leaving 22 bases between the germline ends. For the CDR3, the DNA is TGTGCCAGCAGCTCCCCTCGCGGGCCACTATTATTGAACACCGGGGAGCTGTTTTTT. Translation: CASSSPRGPLLLNTGELFF.

As for this clonotype: A read error likely explains this, since a far larger clone differs by one base. This chain joins TRBV6-2 or TRBV6-3 and TRBJ2-5; D unresolved. CDR1 MNHEY and CDR2 SVGEGT come from the germline V gene. This CDR3 is 15 amino acids long. DNA of the CDR3: TGTGCCAGCAGTACCCCCGGTCGAAAGCAAGAGACCCAGCACTTC. It yields the protein CASSTPGRKQETQHF.

This clonotype was detected ten times or more. This sequence joins TRBV11-2 and TRBJ1-1; 9 bases match TRBD1. In germline, CDR1 is SGHAT, CDR2 FQNNGV. The V and J ends lost 2 bases and 5 bases, in that order; junction bases with no gene match: 6. This CDR3 region has 15 residues. This CDR3 reads CASSLHRGLVTEAFF. The CDR3 DNA follows: TGTGCCAGCAGCTTACACAGGGGGCTTGTGACTGAAGCTTTCTTT. The full variable domain, its missing parts supplied by reference TRBV11-2 and TRBJ1-1, is EAGVAQSPRYKIIEKRQSVAFWCNPISGHATLYWYQQILGQGPKLLIQFQNNGVVDDSQLPKDRFSAERLKGVDSTLKIQPAKLEDSAVYLCASSLHRGLVTEAFFGQGTRLTVV.

This clonotype was counted many times. The rearrangement uses TRBV6-1 and TRBJ2-7, with 13 nucleotides matching TRBD2. With V trimmed by 6 bases and J by 6 bases, 5 bases remained unmatched. The CDR3 extends over 14 amino acids. Per the germline V gene, CDR1 is MNHNS and CDR2 is SASEGT. CDR3 sequence reads: CASRLAGGPSEQYF. The CDR3 region has the DNA TGTGCCAGCAGACTAGCGGGAGGGCCGAGCGAGCAGTACTTC.

This clonotype was found a few times. The CDR3 here is CSAPAWLAVSSYEQYF. The CDR3 nucleotides read TGCAGTGCCCCCGCCTGGCTAGCGGTGAGCTCCTACGAGCAGTACTTC. This chain uses TRBV20-1 with TRBJ2-7, with 7 positions matching TRBD2. The CDR3 is 16 residues long. Germline V lookup: CDR1 DFQATT, CDR2 SNEGSKA (reference sequence). Losses at the gene ends were 6 bases for V and 0 bases for J; bases not matched to a gene: 14.

This clonotype was counted many times. The chain combines TRBV28 with TRBJ1-2; D gene ambiguous. This CDR3 has 13 amino acids. With 5 bases removed from V and 4 bases from J, the gap between germline ends came to 11 bases. In germline, CDR1 is MDHEN, CDR2 SYDVKM. In DNA, the CDR3 is TGTGCCAGCAGTGGCCCGGCCCTCTATGGCTACACCTTC. This codes for CASSGPALYGYTF.

This clonotype was observed many times. The chain combines TRBV30 with TRBJ1-1; D gene unclear. This CDR3 comprises 14 residues. The V gene's germline CDR1 is GTSNPN and CDR2 SVGIG (reference sequence). V dropped 0 bases and J dropped 5 bases, with 13 bases sitting between them. CDR3 in DNA: TGTGCCTGGAGTGTACTCCGGAGGGCAACTGAAGCTTTCTTT. Amino acids: CAWSVLRRATEAFF.

This clonotype was recorded at least ten times. This chain links TRBV20-1 with TRBJ2-7; 12 bases are shared with TRBD2. The CDR3 is 16 amino acids. V gave up 3 bases and J gave up 4 bases; unmatched junction bases: 10. Per the germline V gene, CDR1 is DFQATT and CDR2 is SNEGSKA (reference sequence). The CDR3: CSASIASGGGIYEQYF. CDR3 coding DNA: TGCAGTGCTAGTATCGCTAGCGGGGGGGGTATATACGAGCAGTACTTC.